These 11 T cell receptor beta chains were sequenced from one sample in a study of blood T cell repertoires in COVID-19. The assay was immunoSEQ multiplex PCR, and TCRdb's table has in-frame clones only and misses some. The sample has about 330,000 clones, approximately 89% seen once. Sequencing was performed on PBMCs or T cells enriched from blood (not recorded which). The receptors shown here come from a woman in her thirties who had recovered from COVID-19.

The rearrangement links TRBV15 to TRBJ1-2; D call uncertain. The CDR3 extends over 15 amino acids. Trimming shortened V by 0 bases and J by 4 bases, and 12 bases separated the two germline ends. Germline CDR1 is LNHNV and CDR2 is YYDKDF (reference sequence). CDR3 amino acids: CATSRDPAGLYGYTF. The CDR3 bases are TGTGCCACCAGCAGAGATCCGGCAGGCCTCTATGGCTACACCTTC.

V gene TRBV5-8 combines with J gene TRBJ1-2, with TRBD1 as a possible D gene (5 bases). The CDR3 sequence is 17 residues long. CDR1 SGHTS and CDR2 YDEGEE come from the germline V gene. V was clipped by 2 bases and J by 8 bases, with 25 bases between them. The CDR3 loop reads CASSFVLARDLLEGYTF. DNA for the CDR3: TGTGCCAGCAGCTTTGTCTTGGCCAGGGATCTCCTTGAAGGCTACACCTTC.

This chain links TRBV5-1 with TRBJ2-1; D gene unclear. CDR1 SGHRS and CDR2 YFSETQ come from the germline V gene. The length of the CDR3 is 13 residues. Trimming cost V 0 bases and J 7 bases, with 8 bases left between them. CDR3 nucleotides: TGCGCCAGCAGCTTGGAATCCGGGAATGAGCAGTTCTTC. As protein: CASSLESGNEQFF.

The chain has TRBV7-9 and TRBJ1-1; 9 nucleotides match TRBD1. This CDR3 contains 13 residues. Germline V lookup: CDR1 SEHNR, CDR2 FQNEAQ (reference sequence). Trimming took 5 bases from V and 7 from J; bases not matched to a gene: 5. The CDR3 here is CASSPQDRGEAFF. In nucleotides, the CDR3 is TGTGCCAGCAGCCCCCAGGACAGGGGTGAAGCTTTCTTT.

The rearrangement links TRBV4-2 to TRBJ2-1; 9 nucleotides line up with TRBD2. V lost 0 bases and J lost 0; bases outside the gene matches: 9. CDR3 length equals 19 residues. Germline CDR1 LGHNA, CDR2 YNFKEQ. The CDR3, as DNA: TGTGCCAGCAGCCAAGAGAGCCTAGCGGGAATCACCTCCTACAATGAGCAGTTCTTC. Its protein is CASSQESLAGITSYNEQFF.

The chain has TRBV3-1 (or the pseudogene TRBV3-2) and TRBJ1-3; D may be TRBD1 (5 bases). V was cut by 4 bases and J by 2 bases, with 12 bases left in between. Germline V gene sequence: CDR1 LGHDT, CDR2 YNNKEL (reference sequence). CDR3 length: 15 residues. The DNA for the CDR3 is TGTGCCAGCAGCCCAAGTCAGGGCCCTGGAAACACCATATATTTT. The encoded protein is CASSPSQGPGNTIYF.

Here the CDR3 DNA reads TGTGCCAGCAGCCTCCTACCGGCGGCCGGGGAGCTGTTTTTT. Translating gives CASSLLPAAGELFF. The chain employs TRBV7-3 and TRBJ2-2; no clear D gene. V lost 5 bases and J 6 bases, leaving 13 bases between the germline ends. The CDR3 loop spans 14 amino acids. Germline lookup yields CDR1 SGHTA and CDR2 FQGTGA.

The chain combines TRBV18 with TRBJ2-1; 9 bases line up with TRBD1. Germline lookup yields CDR1 KGHSH and CDR2 LQKENI. V was clipped by 5 bases and J by 7 bases; unmatched bases: 9. This CDR3 spans 15 amino acids. This chain's CDR3 is CASSIPGQGYNEQFF. CDR3 nucleotide sequence: TGTGCCAGCTCAATACCGGGACAGGGTTATAATGAGCAGTTCTTC.

On this clone itself: Other DNA sequences in the same sample also yield this CDR3. This chain joins TRBV29-1 and TRBJ2-7; TRBD1 aligns across 12 bases. J gave up 4 bases and V 6 bases, and 4 bases lay outside the gene matches. CDR1 and CDR2 from the germline V gene are SQVTM and ANQGSEA. CDR3 length: 13 amino acids. CDR3 nucleotide sequence: TGCAGCGTCGCGGGACAGGGGGCGTACGAGCAGTACTTC. Its protein is CSVAGQGAYEQYF.

The rearrangement joins TRBV28 to TRBJ2-3; perhaps TRBD1 as D (5 bases). The CDR3 runs 16 residues. Germline V lookup: CDR1 MDHEN, CDR2 SYDVKM. Trimming removed 8 bases from V and 0 bases from J, with 18 bases in between. Here the CDR3 DNA reads TGTGCCAGCGGTATCGTTGGGGCTACTAGCACAGATACGCAGTATTTT. It translates to CASGIVGATSTDTQYF.

The J gene is TRBJ2-1, the V gene TRBV7-3, with D perhaps TRBD1 (6 bases). Germline V gene data show CDR1 as SGHTA and CDR2 as FQGTGA. Trimming pared 5 bases from V and 6 bases from J, leaving 20 bases between. The CDR3 runs 16 residues. The DNA for the CDR3 is TGTGCCAGCAGCCCAACATTCCAGGGGAGAGTCAATGAGCAGTTCTTC. This encodes CASSPTFQGRVNEQFF.